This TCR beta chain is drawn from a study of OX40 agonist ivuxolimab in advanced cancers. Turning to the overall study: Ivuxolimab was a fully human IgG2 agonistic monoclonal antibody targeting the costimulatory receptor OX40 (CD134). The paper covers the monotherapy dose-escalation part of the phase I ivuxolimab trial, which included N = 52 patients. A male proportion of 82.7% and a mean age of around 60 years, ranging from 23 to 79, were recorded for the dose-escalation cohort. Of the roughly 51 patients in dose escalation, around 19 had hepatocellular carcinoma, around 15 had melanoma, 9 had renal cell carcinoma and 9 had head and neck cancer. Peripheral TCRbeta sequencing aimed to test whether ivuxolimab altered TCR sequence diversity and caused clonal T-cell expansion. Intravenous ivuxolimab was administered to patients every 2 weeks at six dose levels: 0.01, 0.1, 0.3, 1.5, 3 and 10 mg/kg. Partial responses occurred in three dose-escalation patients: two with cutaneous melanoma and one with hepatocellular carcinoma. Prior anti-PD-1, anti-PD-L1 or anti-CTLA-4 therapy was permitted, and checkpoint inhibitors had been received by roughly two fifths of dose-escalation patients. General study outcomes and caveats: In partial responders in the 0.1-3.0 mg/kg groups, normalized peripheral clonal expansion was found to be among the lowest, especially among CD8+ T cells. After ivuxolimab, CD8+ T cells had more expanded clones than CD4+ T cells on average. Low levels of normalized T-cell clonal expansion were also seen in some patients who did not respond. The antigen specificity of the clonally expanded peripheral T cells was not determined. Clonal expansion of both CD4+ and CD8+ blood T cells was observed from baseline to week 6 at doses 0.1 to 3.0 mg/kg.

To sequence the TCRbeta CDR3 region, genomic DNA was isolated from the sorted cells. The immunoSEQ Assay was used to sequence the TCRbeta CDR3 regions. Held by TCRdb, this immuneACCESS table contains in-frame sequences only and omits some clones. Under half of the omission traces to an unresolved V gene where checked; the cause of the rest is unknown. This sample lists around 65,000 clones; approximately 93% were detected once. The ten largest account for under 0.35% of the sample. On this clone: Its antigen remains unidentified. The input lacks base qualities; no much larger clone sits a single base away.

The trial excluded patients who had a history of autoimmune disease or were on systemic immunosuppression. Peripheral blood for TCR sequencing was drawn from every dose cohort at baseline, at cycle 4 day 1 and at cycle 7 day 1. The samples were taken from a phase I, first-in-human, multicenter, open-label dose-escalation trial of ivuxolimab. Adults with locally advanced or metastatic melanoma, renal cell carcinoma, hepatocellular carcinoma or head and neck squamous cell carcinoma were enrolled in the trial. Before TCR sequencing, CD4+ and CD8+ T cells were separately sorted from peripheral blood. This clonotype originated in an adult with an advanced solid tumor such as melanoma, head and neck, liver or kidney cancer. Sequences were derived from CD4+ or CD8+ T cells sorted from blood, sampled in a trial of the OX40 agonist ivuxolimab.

The DNA reads TGTGCCAGTAGACAACAGGGGTACAATGAGCAGTTCTTC. Its protein product is CASRQQGYNEQFF. Recombination linked TRBV19 to TRBJ2-1, with TRBD1 matching 7 junction bases. V has 6 bases trimmed and J has 4 bases trimmed; junction bases matching no gene number 3. Measured from the cysteine to the phenylalanine, the CDR3 is 13 residues long. The sequence is cut down to CDR3 DNA, 39 bases in frame from base 1. CDR1 is given as LNHDA and CDR2 as SQIVND, both from the germline V gene (reference sequence). Outside the CDR3, residues come from the reference TRBV19 and TRBJ2-1 proteins, so the full variable domain is: DGGITQSPKYLFRKEGQNVTLSCEQNLNHDAMYWYRQDPGQGLRLIYYSQIVNDFQKGDIAEGYSVSREKKESFPLTVTSAQKNPTAFYLCASRQQGYNEQFFGPGTRLTVL.